This T cell receptor beta chain originates from a study of regulatory T cells in long-lasting Graves disease. Study-level background: Antithyroid drugs had been given to newly diagnosed Graves' patients for under 3 months.

In this sample, this clonotype turned up many times. Its antigen is not identified. The time point here: newly diagnosed GD, antithyroid drugs for less than 3 months. Researchers made the TCR library from RNA that was extracted from PBMCs. Study-level findings and limits: Persistent disease preferred TRBV28, TRBJ1-2 and TRBJ2-5; new disease, TRBV20-1 and TRBJ2-1.

Relying on iRepertoire HTBI primers and Arm-PCR of CDR3 regions, the team built TCR beta libraries. TCRdb re-derived calls from the multiplex PCR reads in MiXCR, one entry per CDR3 protein. The sample includes around 500,000 distinct CDR3 sequences, about 13% seen only once; the top ten take 10%. The CDR3 spans 15 residues. Germline V gene lookup returns CDR1 SGHTA and CDR2 FQGNSA. V was shortened by 4 bases and J by 6 bases, with 16 bases between the two germline ends. These same records also appear under a second study, on T cells in Graves' hyperthyroidism and ophthalmopathy. From that study: Graves' hyperthyroidism qualified as stable when ophthalmopathy did not progress within 18 months. Most thyroid-expanded clonotypes above 0.001 were also found in blood.

This TCR was sampled from a man younger than 45 with Graves disease. Material: peripheral blood mononuclear cells (PBMCs), obtained at new diagnosis, from a patient treated with antithyroid drugs. The chain recombines TRBV7-2 with TRBJ2-1, with D maybe TRBD2 (5 bases). The CDR3, as DNA: TGTGCCAGCAGCTACGAACACGGACTTGTCAATGAGCAGTTCTTC. Translated: CASSYEHGLVNEQFF.